The 20 T cell receptor beta chains given below trace back to one sample, sequenced in a study of blood T cell repertoires in COVID-19. Assay: immunoSEQ multiplex PCR; the TCRdb copy retains only in-frame clones and omits some. The sample holds 70,000 or so clones; over 75% are singletons and the top ten take approximately 11%. Input material: peripheral blood. These receptors all stem from a man aged 70 or older with active or convalescent COVID-19.

Written as DNA, the CDR3 is TGTGCCAGCAGCTTAGATCTCGGGGAGACCCAGTACTTC. Protein: CASSLDLGETQYF. V and J are TRBV11-2 and TRBJ2-5; no firm D call. Germline-derived CDR1 and CDR2 are SGHAT and FQNNGV. Trimming shortened V by 0 bases and J by 5 bases, and 7 bases separated the two germline ends. The length of the CDR3 is 13 residues.

This chain connects TRBV5-1 to TRBJ2-5; D is perhaps TRBD1 (5 bases). Germline loops: CDR1 SGHRS, CDR2 YFSETQ. Deletions cut 4 bases from V and 2 bases from J, with 15 bases between. This CDR3 has 15 residues. DNA of the CDR3: TGCGCCAGCAGCGAATCCGGTTACAGGCAAGAGACCCAGTACTTC. Its protein is CASSESGYRQETQYF.

This clone was seen a handful of times. The chain links TRBV23-1 to TRBJ1-2; D gene unclear. TRBV23-1 is an ORF for which the function is uncertain. With 4 bases removed from V and 6 bases from J, the gap between germline ends came to 12 bases. The CDR3 covers 13 residues. CDR3 coding DNA: TGCGCCAGCAGTCCACGGTACGCTAATGGCTACACCTTC. Amino acids: CASSPRYANGYTF.

This clone was picked up one time. This chain connects TRBV5-1 to TRBJ2-7, with 10 bases matching TRBD2. The CDR3 covers 14 residues. Germline V CDR1 and CDR2: SGHRS, YFSETQ. J was trimmed by 1 base and V by 8 bases; bases with no gene match: 6. The CDR3 loop reads CASSPGLASYEQYF. As DNA, the CDR3 is TGCGCCAGTTCTCCGGGACTAGCGTCCTACGAGCAGTACTTC.

In its sample, this clone was seen a few times. The chain joins TRBV24-1 to TRBJ2-7; 7 bases align to TRBD1. The junction had 6 bases not matched to a gene; V was cut back by 2 bases and J by 0 bases. There are 16 residues in the CDR3. Germline V gives CDR1 KGHDR, CDR2 SFDVKD. The CDR3 here is CATSDSRAGGSYEQYF. The CDR3 DNA reads as TGTGCCACCAGTGATTCTAGGGCAGGGGGCTCCTACGAGCAGTACTTC.

V and J are TRBV28 and TRBJ1-1; D is unresolved. Germline lookup yields CDR1 MDHEN and CDR2 SYDVKM. The CDR3 loop spans 15 amino acids. Trimming shortened V by 0 bases and J by 10 bases, and 18 bases separated the two germline ends. The CDR3 DNA follows: TGTGCCAGCAGTTTATGGTCCGAGCAGGTTCGGCGAGCTTTCTTT. This encodes CASSLWSEQVRRAFF. Full variable domain (missing parts from reference TRBV28 and TRBJ1-1): DVKVTQSSRYLVKRTGEKVFLECVQDMDHENMFWYRQDPGLGLRLIYFSYDVKMKEKGDIPEGYSVSREKKERFSLILESASTNQTSMYLCASSLWSEQVRRAFFGQGTRLTVV.

This chain connects TRBV6-1 to TRBJ1-5; no firm D call. CDR1 is MNHNS, CDR2 SASEGT, per germline. The V end was cut by 1 base, the J end by 5 bases, with 6 bases between. CDR3 length: 13 residues. The chain's CDR3 is CASSEDFHQPQHF. CDR3 DNA sequence: TGTGCCAGCAGTGAAGACTTCCATCAGCCCCAGCATTTT.

The V and J genes are TRBV6-6 and TRBJ2-7; D possibly corresponds to TRBD2 (5 bases). Germline loops: CDR1 MNHNY, CDR2 SVGAGI (reference sequence). The CDR3 contains 13 residues. Trimming shortened V by 5 bases and J by 5 bases, and 13 bases separated the two germline ends. The CDR3, as DNA: TGTGCCAGCAGTACCCGGCCGGGGAACGAGCAGTACTTC. Translating it yields CASSTRPGNEQYF.

The rearrangement joins TRBV7-2 to TRBJ1-2; D possibly corresponds to TRBD1 (6 bases). Germline V gives CDR1 SGHTA, CDR2 FQGNSA. The CDR3 totals 13 residues. The ends were cut back, 5 bases at V and 4 bases at J, with 11 bases in the middle. The CDR3, as DNA: TGTGCCAGCAGCACGGACAGTCGCTATGGCTACACCTTC. Its protein is CASSTDSRYGYTF.

The gene calls are TRBV28 and TRBJ1-5; no definite D call. V lost 9 bases and J 5 bases, leaving 14 bases between the germline ends. This CDR3 has 13 residues. CDR1 and CDR2 (germline): MDHEN, SYDVKM. The CDR3 DNA follows: TGTGCCAGTACCCGCGGAGGATATCAGCCCCAGCATTTT. Translated, it gives CASTRGGYQPQHF.

The chain recombines TRBV7-8 with TRBJ1-5; no clear D gene. Germline assignment: CDR1 SGHVS and CDR2 FQNEAQ. The germline V and J ends were trimmed by 0 bases and 4 bases, with 10 bases remaining between them. The CDR3 extends over 15 amino acids. The CDR3 here is CASSLAGVPNQPQHF. The DNA of the CDR3 is TGTGCCAGCAGCTTAGCCGGAGTTCCTAATCAGCCCCAGCATTTT.

The chain carries TRBV19 and TRBJ2-1; 13 bases map to TRBD2. The germline gives CDR1 LNHDA, CDR2 SQIVND (reference sequence). This CDR3 region has 15 residues. V trimming: 7 bases; J trimming: 7 bases; junction bases outside the gene matches: 7. CDR3 loop: CASKSLAGGRNEQFF. The CDR3 DNA sequence: TGTGCCAGTAAATCACTAGCGGGAGGGAGAAATGAGCAGTTCTTC.

The rearrangement uses TRBV4-2 and TRBJ2-7; the D is unclear. V was shortened by 1 base and J by 0 bases, with 13 bases between the two germline ends. Germline lookup yields CDR1 LGHNA and CDR2 YNFKEQ. CDR3 size: 16 residues. CDR3 bases: TGTGCCAGCAGCCAAGTGGCGACACAAAGCTCCTACGAGCAGTACTTC. Protein: CASSQVATQSSYEQYF.

V is TRBV7-2 and J is TRBJ1-2, with D possibly TRBD1 on 5 matching bases. Germline assignment: CDR1 SGHTA and CDR2 FQGNSA. The V and J ends lost 5 bases and 8 bases respectively, with 15 bases between them. This CDR3 is 13 amino acids long. This chain's CDR3 is CASSPRDPRGYTF. CDR3 bases: TGTGCCAGCAGCCCCAGGGATCCGCGGGGCTACACCTTC. Combining the CDR3 with reference TRBV7-2 and TRBJ1-2 gives the whole variable domain GAGVSQSPSNKVTEKGKDVELRCDPISGHTALYWYRQSLGQGLEFLIYFQGNSAPDKSGLPSDRFSAERTGGSVSTLTIQRTQQEDSAVYLCASSPRDPRGYTFGSGTRLTVV.

The CDR3, as DNA: TGTGCCAGCAGCTTGGCTGGACAGGGGGTGAGGTCTAATGAAAAACTGTTTTTT. Translating it yields CASSLAGQGVRSNEKLFF. The chain combines TRBV5-5 with TRBJ1-4; 10 nucleotides line up with TRBD1. The CDR3 has 18 residues. V shed 0 bases, J shed 3 bases, and the junction held 8 bases outside the gene matches. CDR1 SGHKS and CDR2 YYEKEE come from the germline V gene (reference sequence).

The V gene is TRBV30, the J gene TRBJ2-7; TRBD2 aligns across 9 bases. CDR3 length: 13 residues. The J segment lost 6 bases and the V segment lost 4 bases, leaving 7 bases of the junction unmatched. CDR1 and CDR2 from the germline V gene are GTSNPN and SVGIG (reference sequence). The chain's CDR3 is CAWNSGLASEQYF. The CDR3 DNA reads as TGTGCCTGGAACTCAGGACTAGCGAGCGAGCAGTACTTC.

This clone has a single count. The chain carries TRBV20-1 and TRBJ1-4; D is unclear. The V end was cut by 3 bases, the J end by 1 base, with 6 bases between. Germline CDR1 reads DFQATT; CDR2 reads SNEGSKA (reference sequence). The CDR3 extends over 13 amino acids. The CDR3 DNA is TGCAGTGCTAGTTCAGAAACTAATGAAAAACTGTTTTTT. Its protein product is CSASSETNEKLFF.

V usage is TRBV4-1 and J usage is TRBJ1-5; D not resolved. The ends were cut back, 0 bases at V and 0 bases at J, with 9 bases in the middle. The CDR3 contains 16 residues. Germline V gives CDR1 MGHRA, CDR2 YSYEKL. This chain's CDR3 is CASSQEGGYSNQPQHF. In nucleotides, the CDR3 is TGCGCCAGCAGCCAAGAAGGCGGCTATAGCAATCAGCCCCAGCATTTT.

This chain uses TRBV27 with TRBJ1-1; maybe TRBD1 (6 bases). Trimming removed 6 bases at V and 2 bases at J, with 16 bases between. The CDR3 sequence is 15 residues long. The germline V gene has CDR1 MNHEY and CDR2 SMNVEV (reference sequence). DNA of the CDR3: TGTGCCAGCAGAGGACCGGACAGAATAAACACTGAAGCTTTCTTT. This translates into CASRGPDRINTEAFF.

This clone has more than one count but fewer than ten. The V and J genes are TRBV19 and TRBJ2-2; maybe TRBD2 (5 bases). This CDR3 has 16 residues. CDR1 and CDR2 (germline): LNHDA, SQIVND (reference sequence). Between the trimmed V and J ends, which lost 7 bases and 1 base, there was a span of 16 bases. The CDR3, as DNA: TGTGCCAGTATACGGGAATTCTCCTGGAACACCGGGGAGCTGTTTTTT. This encodes CASIREFSWNTGELFF.